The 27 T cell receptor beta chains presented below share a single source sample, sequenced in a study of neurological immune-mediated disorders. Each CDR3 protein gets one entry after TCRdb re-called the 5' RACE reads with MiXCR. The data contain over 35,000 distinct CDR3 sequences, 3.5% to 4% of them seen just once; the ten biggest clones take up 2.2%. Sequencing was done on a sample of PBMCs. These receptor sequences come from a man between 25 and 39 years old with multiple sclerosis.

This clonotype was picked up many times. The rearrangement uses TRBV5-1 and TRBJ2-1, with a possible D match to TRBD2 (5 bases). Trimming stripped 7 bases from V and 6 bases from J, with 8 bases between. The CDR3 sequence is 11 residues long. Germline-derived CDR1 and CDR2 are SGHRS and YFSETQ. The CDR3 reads CASRAGNEQFF. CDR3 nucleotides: TGCGCCAGCCGGGCGGGCAATGAGCAGTTCTTC.

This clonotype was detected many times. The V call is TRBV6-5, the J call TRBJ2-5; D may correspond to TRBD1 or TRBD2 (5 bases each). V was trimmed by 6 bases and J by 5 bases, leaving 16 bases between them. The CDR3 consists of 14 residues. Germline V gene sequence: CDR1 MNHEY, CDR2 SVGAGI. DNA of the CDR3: TGTGCCAGCAGACCTCCCGGGACCGTGGAGACCCAGTACTTC. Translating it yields CASRPPGTVETQYF.

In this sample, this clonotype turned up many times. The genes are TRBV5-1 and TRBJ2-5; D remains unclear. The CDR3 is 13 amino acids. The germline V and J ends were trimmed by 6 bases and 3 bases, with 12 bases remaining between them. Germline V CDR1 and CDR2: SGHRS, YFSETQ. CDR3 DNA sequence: TGCGCCAGCACGTTAACCCAAGAAGAGACCCAGTACTTC. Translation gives CASTLTQEETQYF.

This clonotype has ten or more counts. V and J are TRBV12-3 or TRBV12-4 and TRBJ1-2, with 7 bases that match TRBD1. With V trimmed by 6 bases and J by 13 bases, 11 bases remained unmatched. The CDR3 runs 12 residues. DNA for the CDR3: TGTGCCAGCAGGAAACTACAGGGGAGCGCCACCTTC. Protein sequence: CASRKLQGSATF.

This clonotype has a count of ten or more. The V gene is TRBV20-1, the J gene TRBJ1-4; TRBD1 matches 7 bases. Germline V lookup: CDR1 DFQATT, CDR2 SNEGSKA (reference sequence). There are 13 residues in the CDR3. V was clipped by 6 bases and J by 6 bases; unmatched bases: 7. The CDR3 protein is CSARQGLDEKLFF. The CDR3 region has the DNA TGCAGTGCGAGACAGGGATTGGATGAAAAACTGTTTTTT.

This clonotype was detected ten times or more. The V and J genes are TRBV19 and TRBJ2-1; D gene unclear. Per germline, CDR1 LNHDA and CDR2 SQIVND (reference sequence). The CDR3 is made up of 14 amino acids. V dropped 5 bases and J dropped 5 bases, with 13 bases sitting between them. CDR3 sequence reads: CASSVLVKDNEQFF. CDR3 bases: TGTGCCAGTAGTGTCCTCGTGAAGGACAATGAGCAGTTCTTC.

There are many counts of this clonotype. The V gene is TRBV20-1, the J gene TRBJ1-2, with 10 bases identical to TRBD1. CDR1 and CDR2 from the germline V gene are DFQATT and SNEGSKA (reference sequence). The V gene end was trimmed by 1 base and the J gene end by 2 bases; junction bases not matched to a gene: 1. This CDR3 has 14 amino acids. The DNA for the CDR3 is TGCAGTGCTAGAGTGGGACAGGGGAACTATGGCTACACCTTC. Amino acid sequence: CSARVGQGNYGYTF.

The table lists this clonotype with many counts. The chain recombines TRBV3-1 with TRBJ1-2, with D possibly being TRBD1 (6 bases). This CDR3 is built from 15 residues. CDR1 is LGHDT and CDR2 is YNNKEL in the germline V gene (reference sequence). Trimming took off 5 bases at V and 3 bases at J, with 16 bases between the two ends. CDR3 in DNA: TGTGCCAGCAGCTACAATCCGGGACACGACTATGGCTACACCTTC. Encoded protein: CASSYNPGHDYGYTF.

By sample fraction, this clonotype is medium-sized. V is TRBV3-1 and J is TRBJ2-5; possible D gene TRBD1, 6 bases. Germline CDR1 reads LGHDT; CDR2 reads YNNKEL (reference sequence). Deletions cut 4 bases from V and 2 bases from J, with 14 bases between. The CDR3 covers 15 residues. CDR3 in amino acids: CASSLSSGQQETQYF. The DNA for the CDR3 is TGTGCCAGCAGCCTAAGTTCGGGACAACAAGAGACCCAGTACTTC.

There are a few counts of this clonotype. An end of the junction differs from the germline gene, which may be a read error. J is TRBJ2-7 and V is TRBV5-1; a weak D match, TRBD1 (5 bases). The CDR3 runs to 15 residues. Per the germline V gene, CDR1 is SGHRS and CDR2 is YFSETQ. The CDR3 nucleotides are TGCGCTAGCAGCTCCCGACAGTCGGGTCCATACGAGCAGTACTTC. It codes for CASSSRQSGPYEQYF. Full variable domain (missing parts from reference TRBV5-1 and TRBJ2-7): KAGVTQTPRYLIKTRGQQVTLSCSPISGHRSVSWYQQTPGQGLQFLFEYFSETQRNKGNFPGRFSGRQFSNSRSEMNVSTLELGDSALYLCASSSRQSGPYEQYFGPGTRLTVT.

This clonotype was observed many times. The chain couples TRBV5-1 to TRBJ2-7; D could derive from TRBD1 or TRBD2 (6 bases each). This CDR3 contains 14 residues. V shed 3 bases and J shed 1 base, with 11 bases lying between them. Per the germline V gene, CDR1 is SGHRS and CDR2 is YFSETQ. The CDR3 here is CASSSEGVSYEQYF. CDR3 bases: TGCGCCAGCAGCTCGGAGGGGGTTTCCTACGAGCAGTACTTC.

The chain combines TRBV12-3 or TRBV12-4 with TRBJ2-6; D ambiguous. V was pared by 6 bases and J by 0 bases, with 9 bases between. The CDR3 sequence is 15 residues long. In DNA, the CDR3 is TGTGCCAGCAGCCCCGGAAACTCTGGGGCCAACGTCCTGACTTTC. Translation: CASSPGNSGANVLTF.

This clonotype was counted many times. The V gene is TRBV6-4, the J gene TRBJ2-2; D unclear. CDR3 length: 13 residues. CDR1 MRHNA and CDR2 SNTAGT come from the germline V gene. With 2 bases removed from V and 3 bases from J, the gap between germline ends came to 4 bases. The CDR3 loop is CASSDRDTGELFF. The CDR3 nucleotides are TGTGCCAGCAGTGACAGGGACACCGGGGAGCTGTTTTTT.

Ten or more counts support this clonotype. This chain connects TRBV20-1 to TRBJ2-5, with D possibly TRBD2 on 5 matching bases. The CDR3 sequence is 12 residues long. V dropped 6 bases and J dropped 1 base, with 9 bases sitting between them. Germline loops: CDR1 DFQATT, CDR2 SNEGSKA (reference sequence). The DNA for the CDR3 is TGCAGTGCGACTCGGGGCCAAGAGACCCAGTACTTC. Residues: CSATRGQETQYF.

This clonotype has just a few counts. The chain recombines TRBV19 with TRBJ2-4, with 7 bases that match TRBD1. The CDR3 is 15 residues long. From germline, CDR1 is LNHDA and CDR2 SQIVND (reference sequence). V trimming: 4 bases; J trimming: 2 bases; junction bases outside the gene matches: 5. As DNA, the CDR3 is TGTGCCAGTAGTACCCGACAGGGCACCAAAAACATTCAGTACTTC. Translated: CASSTRQGTKNIQYF.

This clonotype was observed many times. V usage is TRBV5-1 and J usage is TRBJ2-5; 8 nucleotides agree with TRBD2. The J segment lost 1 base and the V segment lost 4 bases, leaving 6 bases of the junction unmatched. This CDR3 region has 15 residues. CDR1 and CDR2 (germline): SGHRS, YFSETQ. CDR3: CASSVYGGAQETQYF. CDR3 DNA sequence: TGCGCCAGCAGCGTATACGGGGGGGCCCAAGAGACCCAGTACTTC.

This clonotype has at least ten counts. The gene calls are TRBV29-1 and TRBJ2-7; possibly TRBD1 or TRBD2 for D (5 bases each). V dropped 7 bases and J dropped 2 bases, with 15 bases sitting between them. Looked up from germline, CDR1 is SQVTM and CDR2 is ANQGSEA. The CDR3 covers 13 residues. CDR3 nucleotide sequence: TGCAGCGCTGGGGGAGACGGAGCCTACGAGCAGTACTTC. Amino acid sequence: CSAGGDGAYEQYF.

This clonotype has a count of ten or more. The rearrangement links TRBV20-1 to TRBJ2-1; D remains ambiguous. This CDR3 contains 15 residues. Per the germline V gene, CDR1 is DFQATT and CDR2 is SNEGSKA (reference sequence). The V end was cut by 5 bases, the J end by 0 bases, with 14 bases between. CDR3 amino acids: CSAPTTVGSYNEQFF. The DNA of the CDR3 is TGCAGTGCTCCTACGACGGTAGGCTCCTACAATGAGCAGTTCTTC.

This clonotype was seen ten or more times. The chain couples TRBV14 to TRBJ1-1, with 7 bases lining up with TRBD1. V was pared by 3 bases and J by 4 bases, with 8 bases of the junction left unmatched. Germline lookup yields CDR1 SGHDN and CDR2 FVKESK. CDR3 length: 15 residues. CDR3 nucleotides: TGTGCCAGCAGCCAGAAGATGGGACAGTCCACTGAAGCTTTCTTT. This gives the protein CASSQKMGQSTEAFF.

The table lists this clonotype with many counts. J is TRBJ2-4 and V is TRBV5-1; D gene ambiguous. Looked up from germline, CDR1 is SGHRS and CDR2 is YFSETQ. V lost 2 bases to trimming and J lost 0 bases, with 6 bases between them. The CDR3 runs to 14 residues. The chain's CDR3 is CASSLTQAKNIQYF. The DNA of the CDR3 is TGCGCCAGCAGCTTAACTCAAGCCAAAAACATTCAGTACTTC.

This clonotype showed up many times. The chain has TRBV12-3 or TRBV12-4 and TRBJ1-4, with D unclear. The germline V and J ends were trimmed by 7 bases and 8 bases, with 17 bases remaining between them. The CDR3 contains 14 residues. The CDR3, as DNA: TGTGCCAGCACCCGCGCGGTAGGACGGGAAAAACTGTTTTTT. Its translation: CASTRAVGREKLFF.

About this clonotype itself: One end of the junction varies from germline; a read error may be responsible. Here the CDR3 DNA reads TGTGCCAGCAACTCTCCGGGGGGGTGGCCCCAGAATTTT. Protein: CASNSPGGWPQNF. This chain links TRBV6-2 or TRBV6-3 with TRBJ1-5; D is possibly TRBD1 (5 bases). CDR3 length: 13 residues. CDR1 and CDR2 from the germline V gene are MNHEY and SVGEGT.

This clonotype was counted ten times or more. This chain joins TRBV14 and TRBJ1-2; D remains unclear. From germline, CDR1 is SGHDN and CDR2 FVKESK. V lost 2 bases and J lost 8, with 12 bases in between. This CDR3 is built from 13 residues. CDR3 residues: CASSQLASQGYTF. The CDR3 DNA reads TGTGCCAGCAGCCAACTTGCCTCGCAAGGCTACACCTTC.

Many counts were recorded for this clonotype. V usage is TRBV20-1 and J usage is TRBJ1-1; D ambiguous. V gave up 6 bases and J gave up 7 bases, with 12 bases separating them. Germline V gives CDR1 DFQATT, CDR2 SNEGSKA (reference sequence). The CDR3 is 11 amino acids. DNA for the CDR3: TGCAGTGCCCTCCGGGAGGTTGAAGCTTTCTTT. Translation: CSALREVEAFF.

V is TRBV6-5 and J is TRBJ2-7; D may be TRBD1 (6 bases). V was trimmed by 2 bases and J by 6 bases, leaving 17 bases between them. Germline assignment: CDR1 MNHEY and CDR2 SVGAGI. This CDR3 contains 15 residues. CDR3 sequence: CASSYKGQGISEQYF. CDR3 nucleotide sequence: TGTGCCAGCAGTTACAAGGGGCAGGGGATAAGCGAGCAGTACTTC.

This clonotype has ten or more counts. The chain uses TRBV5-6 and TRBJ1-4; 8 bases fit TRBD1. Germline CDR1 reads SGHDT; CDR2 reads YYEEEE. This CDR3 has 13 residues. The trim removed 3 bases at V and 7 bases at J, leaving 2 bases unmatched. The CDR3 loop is CASSWTGSEKLFF. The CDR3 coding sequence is TGTGCCAGCAGCTGGACAGGGTCTGAAAAACTGTTTTTT.

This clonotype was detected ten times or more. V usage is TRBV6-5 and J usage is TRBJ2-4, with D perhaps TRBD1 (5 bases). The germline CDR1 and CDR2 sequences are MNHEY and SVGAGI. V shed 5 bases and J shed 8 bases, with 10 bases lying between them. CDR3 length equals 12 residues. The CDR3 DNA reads TGTGCCAGCAGTCGCGACAGTGACATTCAGTACTTC. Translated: CASSRDSDIQYF.